This T cell receptor beta chain was recovered during a study of cytotoxic CD8 clonotypes in ibrutinib-treated CLL. The method was immunoSEQ multiplex PCR; TCRdb's version includes in-frame clones alone and lacks a portion of them. The profile shows about 160,000 clones, 84% of them singletons. This CDR3 is built from 14 residues. Looked up from germline, CDR1 is LNHDA and CDR2 is SQIVND (reference sequence). Between the trimmed V and J ends, which lost 6 bases and 5 bases, there was a span of 14 bases. Only a few counts were recorded for this clone. At the DNA level, this CDR3 is encoded by other sequences in the same sample as well.

The material sequenced was PBMCs, taken after 24 months of ibrutinib treatment. This TCR was sampled from a human donor with chronic lymphocytic leukemia. The chain employs TRBV19 and TRBJ2-1, with a possible D match to TRBD2 (7 bases). Here the CDR3 DNA reads TGTGCCAGTAGCCCCAGGGGAGGGGACAATGAGCAGTTCTTC. Translation: CASSPRGGDNEQFF.